Each of the 6 T cell receptor beta chains below was sequenced from the same sample in a study of blood T cell repertoires in COVID-19. The repertoire was sequenced with immunoSEQ multiplex PCR; TCRdb's copy has only in-frame clones and lacks some. The table includes 84,000 or so clones, around 80% detected once. The sequencing sample was made of peripheral blood. These receptors were collected from a woman aged 80 or over with acute or convalescent COVID-19.

Written as DNA, the CDR3 is TGCGCCAGCAGCGACGGGACTAGCGGGAGTATTGAGCAGTACTTC. Translated, it gives CASSDGTSGSIEQYF. The chain couples TRBV5-1 to TRBJ2-7; 14 bases agree with TRBD2. V lost 4 bases, J lost 7 bases, and 7 bases stayed unmatched. Germline V gene lookup returns CDR1 SGHRS and CDR2 YFSETQ. The CDR3 sequence is 15 residues long.

The rearrangement joins TRBV3-1 (or the pseudogene TRBV3-2) to TRBJ1-1, with D unclear. Trimming removed 4 bases at V and 0 bases at J, with 6 bases between. The CDR3 contains 13 residues. Per the germline V gene, CDR1 is LGHDT and CDR2 is YNNKEL (reference sequence). CDR3 residues: CASSPTLNTEAFF. DNA for the CDR3: TGTGCCAGCAGCCCCACACTGAACACTGAAGCTTTCTTT.

V and J are TRBV18 and TRBJ2-1; 11 nucleotides line up with TRBD2. Germline-derived CDR1 and CDR2 are KGHSH and LQKENI. Unmatched junction bases numbered 8, after V lost 2 bases and J lost 11 bases. This CDR3 has 15 residues. The CDR3 nucleotides are TGTGCCAGCTCACCAGGAATAGCGGGAGGGGGTCAGCAGTTCTTC. This translates into CASSPGIAGGGQQFF.

This clone was seen a handful of times. V is TRBV7-2 and J is TRBJ2-5; 11 bases line up with TRBD2. Trimming cost V 2 bases and J 2 bases; bases outside gene matches: 4. This CDR3 has 16 amino acids. Germline V gene data show CDR1 as SGHTA and CDR2 as FQGNSA. The CDR3 DNA reads as TGTGCCAGCAGCTTAAGCGGGACTAGCGGACAAGAGACCCAGTACTTC. Amino acid sequence: CASSLSGTSGQETQYF.

This clone is a singleton in its sample. The chain employs TRBV5-1 and TRBJ2-1; TRBD1 aligns across 7 bases. CDR3 length equals 19 residues. With 3 bases clipped from V and 5 bases from J, the junction kept 20 bases outside the gene matches. CDR1 is SGHRS and CDR2 is YFSETQ in the germline V gene. The CDR3 spells CASSWTTPRRDRDNNEQFF. DNA of the CDR3: TGCGCCAGCAGCTGGACCACCCCGCGTCGGGACAGAGACAACAATGAGCAGTTCTTC.

This clone was recorded only once. This chain joins TRBV21-1 and TRBJ1-6; the table's D call TRBD1 went unverified against the DNA. TRBV21-1 corresponds to a pseudogene. The CDR3 is 16 residues long. The CDR3 region has the DNA TGTGCCAGCAGCGGGGGGACAGGGGATATGATAGCACCCCTCCACTTT. It codes for CASSGGTGDMIAPLHF.